Each of the 2 T cell receptor beta chains below was sequenced from the same sample in a study of blood T cell repertoires in COVID-19. Using immunoSEQ multiplex PCR, the repertoire was profiled, and TCRdb retains in-frame clones only, with some absent. The sample holds about 100,000 clones, approximately 89% seen once. Source material: peripheral blood. The receptors come from a middle-aged man with active COVID-19.

This sequence joins TRBV6-1 and TRBJ2-5; TRBD2 might be the D (6 bases). The CDR3 runs to 13 residues. CDR1 is MNHNS and CDR2 is SASEGT in the germline V gene. Trimming removed 1 base at V and 5 bases at J, with 8 bases between. The CDR3 region is CASSEVGGETQYF. The CDR3 bases are TGTGCCAGCAGTGAAGTCGGAGGGGAGACCCAGTACTTC.

The V gene is TRBV7-8, the J gene TRBJ2-3; 8 bases are shared with TRBD1. V shed 5 bases, J shed 7 bases, and the junction held 14 bases outside the gene matches. The CDR3 contains 16 residues. Germline CDR1 SGHVS, CDR2 FQNEAQ. The CDR3 reads CASSPGQGALVNTQYF. The CDR3 region has the DNA TGTGCCAGCAGCCCGGGCCAGGGGGCTTTAGTGAATACGCAGTATTTT.